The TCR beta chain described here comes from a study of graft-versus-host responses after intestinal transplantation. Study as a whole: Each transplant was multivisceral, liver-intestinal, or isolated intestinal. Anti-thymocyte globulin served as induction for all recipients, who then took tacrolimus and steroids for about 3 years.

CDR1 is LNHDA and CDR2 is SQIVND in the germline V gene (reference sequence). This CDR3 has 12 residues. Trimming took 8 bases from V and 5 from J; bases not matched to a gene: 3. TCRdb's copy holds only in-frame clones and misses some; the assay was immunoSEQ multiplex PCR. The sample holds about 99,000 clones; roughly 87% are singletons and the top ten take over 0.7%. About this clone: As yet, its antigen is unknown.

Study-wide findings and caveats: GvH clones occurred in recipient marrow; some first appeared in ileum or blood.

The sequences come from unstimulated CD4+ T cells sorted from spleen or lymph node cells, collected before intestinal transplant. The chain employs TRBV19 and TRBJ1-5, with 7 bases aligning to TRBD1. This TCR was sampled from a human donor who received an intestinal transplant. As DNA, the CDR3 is TGTGCCAGTCGGACAGGTCATCAGCCCCAGCATTTT. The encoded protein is CASRTGHQPQHF.